These 30 T cell receptor beta chains came from one sample sequenced in a study of Graves' ophthalmopathy and Graves' hyperthyroidism. Amplification from RNA transcripts yielded the TCR beta CDR3 regions. HTBI primers were employed in first-round RT-PCR, then a second-round multiplex PCR followed. TCRdb processed the multiplex PCR reads anew with MiXCR; each CDR3 protein has one entry. The sample carries 350,000 to 450,000 distinct CDR3 sequences, 15% to 20% recorded once. Specimen: peripheral blood. The receptors here all came from a woman aged 18 to 35 with Graves' ophthalmopathy.

This clonotype was recorded many times. V is TRBV7-2 and J is TRBJ1-1; 8 bases are a match to TRBD1. Germline V gene data show CDR1 as SGHTA and CDR2 as FQGNSA. The CDR3 is made up of 19 amino acids. V lost 6 bases, J lost 0 bases, and 18 bases stayed unmatched. The CDR3 region is CASSSNRSGTGKMNTEAFF. As DNA, the CDR3 is TGTGCCAGCAGTTCTAACAGGTCCGGGACAGGCAAAATGAACACTGAAGCTTTCTTT.

This clonotype was picked up many times. The V and J genes are TRBV4-1 and TRBJ1-3; possible D gene TRBD1, 6 bases. The CDR3 is 17 amino acids. The germline V gene encodes CDR1 MGHRA and CDR2 YSYEKL. Trimming removed 3 bases from V and 5 bases from J, with 20 bases in between. The CDR3 sequence: CASSQTPGTLGRNTIYF. CDR3 DNA sequence: TGCGCCAGCAGCCAGACCCCCGGGACATTGGGACGAAACACCATATATTTT.

This clonotype came up many times. V and J are TRBV28 and TRBJ1-5, with D maybe TRBD1 (5 bases). This CDR3 is built from 17 residues. Germline CDR1 and CDR2: MDHEN and SYDVKM. Trimming pared 3 bases from V and 1 base from J, leaving 16 bases between. CDR3 coding DNA: TGTGCCAGCAGTTTGAGACGTCGGGGGTGGAGCAATCAGCCCCAGCATTTT. Protein product: CASSLRRRGWSNQPQHF.

This clonotype was recorded at least ten times. This rearrangement joins TRBV19 to TRBJ1-1; D gene uncertain. The CDR3 is 14 amino acids. Looked up from germline, CDR1 is LNHDA and CDR2 is SQIVND (reference sequence). Trimming removed 2 bases at V and 0 bases at J, with 7 bases between. The CDR3 here is CASSILGMNTEAFF. The CDR3 nucleotides are TGTGCCAGTAGTATACTGGGGATGAACACTGAAGCTTTCTTT. Variable domain in full (rest from reference TRBV19 and TRBJ1-1): DGGITQSPKYLFRKEGQNVTLSCEQNLNHDAMYWYRQDPGQGLRLIYYSQIVNDFQKGDIAEGYSVSREKKESFPLTVTSAQKNPTAFYLCASSILGMNTEAFFGQGTRLTVV.

This clonotype occurred many times. The chain has TRBV14 and TRBJ1-1; D is unresolved. Germline V gene sequence: CDR1 SGHDN, CDR2 FVKESK. The CDR3 sequence is 15 residues long. The V end was cut by 2 bases, the J end by 2 bases, with 12 bases between. This chain's CDR3 is CASSQRWTDNTEAFF. As DNA, the CDR3 is TGTGCCAGCAGCCAAAGGTGGACCGATAACACTGAAGCTTTCTTT.

This clonotype was found many times. The chain combines TRBV24-1 with TRBJ2-7; tentative D call: TRBD2 (6 bases). This CDR3 region has 12 residues. Germline lookup yields CDR1 KGHDR and CDR2 SFDVKD. Trimming cost V 5 bases and J 4 bases, with 8 bases left between them. The CDR3 DNA is TGTGCCACCAGTGGGAGGGGATACGAGCAGTACTTC. This translates into CATSGRGYEQYF.

In its sample, this clonotype was seen many times. The chain has TRBV4-3 and TRBJ2-4; D is possibly TRBD2 (6 bases). V gave up 0 bases and J gave up 1 base, with 7 bases separating them. The CDR3 sequence is 15 residues long. Germline V lookup: CDR1 LGHNA, CDR2 YSLEER. CDR3 region: CASSQDAGAKNIQYF. DNA of the CDR3: TGCGCCAGCAGCCAAGATGCGGGGGCCAAAAACATTCAGTACTTC.

This clonotype was picked up many times. This sequence joins TRBV19 and TRBJ2-2, with D hard to call. V dropped 4 bases and J dropped 0 bases, with 9 bases sitting between them. The CDR3 runs to 15 residues. Germline-derived CDR1 and CDR2 are LNHDA and SQIVND (reference sequence). The CDR3 DNA reads as TGTGCCAGTAGTAGGGGTAGGGCGAACACCGGGGAGCTGTTTTTT. This encodes CASSRGRANTGELFF.

This clonotype was seen repeatedly, ten times or more. The chain is built from TRBV28 and TRBJ2-7, with 9 bases identical to TRBD1. V shed 1 base and J 1 base; nucleotides not matched to a gene: 5. CDR3 length equals 16 residues. Germline CDR1 and CDR2: MDHEN and SYDVKM. CDR3: CASSLLEDRGSYEQYF. As DNA, the CDR3 is TGTGCCAGCAGTTTATTGGAGGACAGGGGTTCCTACGAGCAGTACTTC.

This clonotype was seen ten or more times. V usage is TRBV7-2 and J usage is TRBJ1-5, with 8 bases lining up with TRBD1. This CDR3 region has 15 residues. Germline CDR1 SGHTA, CDR2 FQGNSA. Trimming cost V 2 bases and J 1 base; bases outside gene matches: 1. CDR3 protein: CASSLQGASNQPQHF. CDR3 in DNA: TGTGCCAGCAGCTTACAGGGGGCGAGCAATCAGCCCCAGCATTTT. The full variable domain, with the rest looked up from reference TRBV7-2 and TRBJ1-5, is GAGVSQSPSNKVTEKGKDVELRCDPISGHTALYWYRQSLGQGLEFLIYFQGNSAPDKSGLPSDRFSAERTGGSVSTLTIQRTQQEDSAVYLCASSLQGASNQPQHFGDGTRLSIL.

This clonotype was picked up many times. The rearrangement links TRBV28 to TRBJ2-5; TRBD1 aligns across 7 bases. This CDR3 region has 14 residues. The ends lost 4 bases at V and 3 bases at J; junction bases unmatched: 5. Germline CDR1 reads MDHEN; CDR2 reads SYDVKM. The DNA of the CDR3 is TGTGCCAGCAGTTCTTTTGACAGGGAAGAGACCCAGTACTTC. Translation: CASSSFDREETQYF.

This clonotype was observed many times. This chain's CDR3 is CASSFVLTTPNTGELFF. The CDR3 coding sequence is TGTGCCAGCAGTTTCGTACTCACAACCCCAAACACCGGGGAGCTGTTTTTT. This chain connects TRBV12-3 or TRBV12-4 to TRBJ2-2; D not resolved. The CDR3 has 17 residues. V lost 3 bases and J lost 2, with 16 bases in between.

At least ten counts were recorded for this clonotype. The CDR3 sequence is CASSASGGSEPEAFF. DNA of the CDR3: TGTGCCAGCAGCGCCTCAGGGGGGTCCGAACCTGAAGCTTTCTTT. This rearrangement joins TRBV9 to TRBJ1-1; 7 bases line up with TRBD1. The length of the CDR3 is 15 residues. After removal of 3 bases from V and 6 bases from J, the junction contained 11 bases not matched to a gene. Looked up from germline, CDR1 is SGDLS and CDR2 is YYNGEE.

This clonotype showed up many times. The chain has TRBV15 and TRBJ1-1, with a possible D match to TRBD1 (6 bases). The germline V gene has CDR1 LNHNV and CDR2 YYDKDF (reference sequence). The CDR3 length is 17 residues. Deletions cut 4 bases from V and 5 bases from J, with 23 bases between. CDR3 nucleotide sequence: TGTGCCACCAGCAATCAGAGAGGGGGTACTTTAGGGACTGAAGCTTTCTTT. It is translated as CATSNQRGGTLGTEAFF.

Ten or more counts support this clonotype. The chain uses TRBV19 and TRBJ2-7, with 9 bases identical to TRBD2. V shed 5 bases, J shed 2 bases, and the junction held 7 bases outside the gene matches. This CDR3 has 15 residues. The V gene's germline CDR1 is LNHDA and CDR2 SQIVND (reference sequence). For the CDR3, the DNA is TGTGCCAGTAGTCATAGCGGGAGCGGTACCTACGAGCAGTACTTC. This sequence encodes CASSHSGSGTYEQYF.

This clonotype has ten or more counts. The chain couples TRBV25-1 to TRBJ2-6; D assignment may be TRBD1 or TRBD2 (5 bases each). In germline, CDR1 is MGHDK, CDR2 SYGVNS. V lost 2 bases to trimming and J lost 0 bases, with 14 bases between them. The CDR3 sequence is 18 residues long. For the CDR3, the DNA is TGTGCCAGCAGTGAACCGGGACGGACTCCCTCTGGGGCCAACGTCCTGACTTTC. It is translated as CASSEPGRTPSGANVLTF.

The table lists this clonotype with many counts. The chain links TRBV3-1 to TRBJ1-1; no clear D. Trimming left V 6 bases short and J 7 bases short, with 15 bases between. This CDR3 has 13 residues. Germline V gives CDR1 LGHDT, CDR2 YNNKEL (reference sequence). Written as DNA, the CDR3 is TGTGCCAGCAGACCCCTCGGACGGAATGAAGCTTTCTTT. As protein: CASRPLGRNEAFF.

This clonotype was seen repeatedly, ten times or more. The chain is built from TRBV28 and TRBJ1-2; tentative D call: TRBD1 (6 bases). V was trimmed by 7 bases and J by 4 bases, leaving 10 bases between them. This CDR3 is 12 amino acids long. Germline lookup yields CDR1 MDHEN and CDR2 SYDVKM. The CDR3, as DNA: TGTGCCAGCAAGGACAGAGTCTATGGCTACACCTTC. Its protein is CASKDRVYGYTF.

In its sample, this clonotype was seen many times. V and J are TRBV12-3 or TRBV12-4 and TRBJ1-5; D uncertain. V was pared by 6 bases and J by 5 bases, with 14 bases between. This CDR3 is built from 14 residues. The CDR3, as DNA: TGTGCCAGCAGCGCCAATAAGAGCGATCAGCCCCAGCATTTT. It encodes CASSANKSDQPQHF.

This clonotype was recorded at least ten times. The V gene is TRBV2, the J gene TRBJ1-6; tentative D call: TRBD1 (5 bases). Germline-derived CDR1 and CDR2 are SNHLY and FYNNEI. Trimming pared 3 bases from V and 4 bases from J, leaving 13 bases between. This CDR3 region has 16 residues. This CDR3 is CASSDMGRRYNSPLHF. In DNA, the CDR3 is TGTGCCAGCAGTGACATGGGACGCCGGTATAATTCACCCCTCCACTTT. Full variable domain (missing parts from reference TRBV2 and TRBJ1-6): EPEVTQTPSHQVTQMGQEVILRCVPISNHLYFYWYRQILGQKVEFLVSFYNNEISEKSEIFDDQFSVERPDGSNFTLKIRSTKLEDSAMYFCASSDMGRRYNSPLHFGNGTRLTVT.

The rearrangement uses TRBV24-1 and TRBJ2-5; D may be TRBD2 (5 bases). V was shortened by 3 bases and J by 4 bases, with 17 bases between the two germline ends. Germline V gene lookup returns CDR1 KGHDR and CDR2 SFDVKD. The CDR3 contains 16 residues. CDR3 residues: CATSDLTEGARETQYF. DNA for the CDR3: TGTGCCACCAGTGATCTCACTGAGGGAGCGCGAGAGACCCAGTACTTC.

The gene calls are TRBV12-3 or TRBV12-4 and TRBJ2-3; 10 bases line up with TRBD1. The CDR3 extends over 15 amino acids. Trimming removed 4 bases from V and 4 bases from J; junction bases left unmatched: 5. The CDR3 reads CASSSRDRGPDTQYF. The CDR3 DNA reads TGTGCCAGCAGTTCACGGGACAGGGGACCAGATACGCAGTATTTT.

This clonotype was recorded many times. The gene calls are TRBV7-9 and TRBJ2-4; D may correspond to TRBD1 or TRBD2 (5 bases each). This CDR3 is 16 amino acids long. Trimming left V 0 bases short and J 0 bases short, with 9 bases between. Germline CDR1 is SEHNR and CDR2 is FQNEAQ (reference sequence). The CDR3: CASSLAVGVAKNIQYF. The CDR3 coding sequence is TGTGCCAGCAGCTTAGCTGTGGGGGTAGCCAAAAACATTCAGTACTTC.

The table lists this clonotype with many counts. The chain has TRBV2 and TRBJ2-4; TRBD1 agrees at 7 bases. In germline, CDR1 is SNHLY, CDR2 FYNNEI. Trimming removed 6 bases from V and 0 bases from J; junction bases left unmatched: 5. This CDR3 region has 15 residues. CDR3 nucleotides: TGTGCCAGCAGAACAGGGGATGGAGCCAAAAACATTCAGTACTTC. Protein sequence: CASRTGDGAKNIQYF.

This chain links TRBV6-1 with TRBJ1-1, with no clear D. With 7 bases removed from V and 1 base from J, the gap between germline ends came to 7 bases. The CDR3 spans 12 residues. Germline-derived CDR1 and CDR2 are MNHNS and SASEGT. CDR3 region: CASIAANTEAFF. DNA for the CDR3: TGTGCCAGCATAGCAGCGAACACTGAAGCTTTCTTT.

V usage is TRBV19 and J usage is TRBJ2-7; 8 nucleotides align to TRBD1. V shed 8 bases, J shed 3 bases, and the junction held 6 bases outside the gene matches. The CDR3 has 13 amino acids. Looked up from germline, CDR1 is LNHDA and CDR2 is SQIVND (reference sequence). The CDR3 region has the DNA TGTGCCAGTGAAGGACAGGGTGGCTACGAGCAGTACTTC. Its protein is CASEGQGGYEQYF.

The V gene is TRBV20-1, the J gene TRBJ2-7; D gene ambiguous. This CDR3 contains 17 residues. The V and J ends lost 0 bases and 9 bases respectively, with 27 bases between them. Germline V lookup: CDR1 DFQATT, CDR2 SNEGSKA (reference sequence). In DNA, the CDR3 is TGCAGTGCTAGAGATTCCCCGCTAGTTTTGGGCGACCTGGGGCAGTACTTC. It codes for CSARDSPLVLGDLGQYF.

In its sample, this clonotype was seen many times. Written as DNA, the CDR3 is TGTGCCAGCAGCGTAGTGGATAGGGGTGAAGCTTTCTTT. Residues: CASSVVDRGEAFF. The V call is TRBV9, the J call TRBJ1-1; D perhaps matches TRBD1 (5 bases). This CDR3 spans 13 amino acids. V shed 0 bases and J shed 7 bases, with 10 bases lying between them. Germline lookup yields CDR1 SGDLS and CDR2 YYNGEE. The whole variable domain, remainder taken from reference TRBV9 and TRBJ1-1, is DSGVTQTPKHLITATGQRVTLRCSPRSGDLSVYWYQQSLDQGLQFLIQYYNGEERAKGNILERFSAQQFPDLHSELNLSSLELGDSALYFCASSVVDRGEAFFGQGTRLTVV.

This clonotype was found many times. V gene TRBV10-3 combines with J gene TRBJ1-1; D gene unclear. Trimming pared 3 bases from V and 1 base from J, leaving 12 bases between. Germline assignment: CDR1 ENHRY and CDR2 SYGVKD. The CDR3 length is 15 residues. CDR3 nucleotides: TGTGCCATCAGTGAACGTGGGATTCGGAACACTGAAGCTTTCTTT. Its translation: CAISERGIRNTEAFF.

The chain is built from TRBV6-5 and TRBJ2-2; 8 bases are shared with TRBD2. Trimming cost V 3 bases and J 6 bases; bases outside gene matches: 9. CDR1 is MNHEY and CDR2 is SVGAGI in the germline V gene. This CDR3 is 16 amino acids long. CDR3 DNA: TGTGCCAGCAGTTATTGGGCCGCGGGGGGCCCCGGGGAGCTGTTTTTT. It is translated as CASSYWAAGGPGELFF.